The present TCR beta chain was sequenced within a study of CD8 T cells in Susac syndrome. Germline assignment: CDR1 LGHNA and CDR2 YSLEER. V lost 1 base and J lost 1; bases outside the gene matches: 6. The CDR3 spans 16 residues. RNA was extracted with the RNeasy kit, and a quantity of roughly 0.5 to 1 ug was reverse transcribed using random hexamers. Via MiXCR, TCRdb re-called the immunoSEQ multiplex PCR reads, giving one row per CDR3 protein. The sample includes 170,000 or so distinct CDR3 sequences, under 95% of them seen just once. Negative isolation yielded CD8+ and CD4+ T cells; FACS enriched TEMRA cells.

The V and J genes are TRBV4-3 and TRBJ1-2, with 7 nucleotides matching TRBD1. This receptor was taken from a human donor with multiple sclerosis. The sample comprised CD4+ T cells from PBMCs. The chain's CDR3 is CASSQARDRNNYGYTF. The CDR3 nucleotides read TGCGCCAGCAGCCAAGCCCGGGACAGAAATAACTATGGCTACACCTTC.